Reported below is one TCR beta chain. Its recognized antigen is unknown. No much larger clone is present one base from it, and per-base qualities are unavailable. These data originate in a study of identical twins (dated by TCRdb to 2015 to 2016). In the study overall: To test whether fetal clonotypes persist, the study used deep sequencing on TCR alpha and beta repertoires from monozygotic twins, unrelated adults of various ages, and cord blood. To rule out contamination, the twin experiments were replicated at different times with different library preparation protocols.

Beyond this particular receptor, the publication reports: Abundant cord blood beta clonotypes had fewer insertions, young adult naive repertoires showed a similar but weaker trend, and memory repertoires showed no such trend. The excess sharing between twins in beta out-of-frame sequences was weaker because fewer shared sequences reduced the signal-to-noise ratio. Invariant T cells such as MAIT and iNKT could partly confound zero-insertion analyses, though diverse VJ usage argued against this for most clonotypes. Compared with coincidental sharing between unrelated individuals, an excess of low generation-probability sequences was observed among out-of-frame TCR alpha sequences shared between twins. Because the same donors could not be followed over many years, the conclusions depended on cross-sectional statistical analysis. Out-of-frame TCR alpha sharing in monozygotic twins was systematically underestimated by recombination models, whereas sharing between unrelated individuals was in agreement with the recombination models.

Every donor was a healthy Caucasian. The protocol used for the library was 5' RACE. Sequencing took place on an Illumina HiSeq 2000. A universal primer binding site was added through template switching, and the final cDNA carried a unique molecular identifier so that TCR cDNA molecules could be counted accurately. Specific primers in the conserved constant-segment region were used to synthesize first-strand cDNA for TCR alpha and beta chains. To control for contamination, every cDNA library was double barcoded, receiving both a SMART-Mk sample barcode and Illumina barcodes. TruSeq adapter sequences and Illumina sample barcodes were added in two successive PCR steps. The TCR alpha and beta cDNA libraries were sequenced on the Illumina HiSeq platform using custom primers. In the authors' own workflow: MiGEC processed the raw reads to extract unique molecular identifiers, while MiXCR was used to determine the CDR3 positions. Recombination models were inferred per individual with the repgenHMM and IGoR tools using an EM algorithm. The tcR package in R was used for shared clonotype analysis, with sharing normalized by the product of cloneset sizes. Out-of-frame nonproductive sequences were analyzed to study raw recombination free of thymic and clonal selection effects. In TCRdb, the public reads were trimmed at Q25 with fastp and aligned with MiXCR, with productive beta chains retained. Every entry covers one CDR3 protein and lists the most common genes and DNA from its rows. TCRdb, not the original authors, processed these V and J calls. For this sample there are roughly 1,500,000 distinct CDR3 sequences; around a third appear just once. The ten largest make up about 0.27% of the sample.

Including cysteine and phenylalanine, the CDR3 has 14 amino acids. The only DNA kept is the CDR3, 42 bases in frame from the first base. The chain is made from TRBV21-1 and TRBJ1-1; no check of the table's D call, TRBD1, against the DNA was made. TRBV21-1 is a pseudogene segment. This sequence was found in a newborn girl in good health. The material sequenced was cord blood. The sequence in DNA is TGTGCCAGCAGCCTTATTTCTGACAGGCCTGAAGCTTTCTTT. Its protein is CASSLISDRPEAFF.